This record covers a single T cell receptor beta chain. The data were obtained in a study of T cell responses to AZD1222 COVID-19 vaccine. This table comes from immunoSEQ multiplex PCR, and its TCRdb copy is limited to in-frame clones, with some not included. The sample consists of 140,000 to 150,000 clones, around 88% of them appearing once. This CDR3 spans 14 amino acids. V was trimmed by 0 bases and J by 8 bases, leaving 13 bases between them. Germline values: CDR1 SGHDN, CDR2 FVKESK. The chain employs TRBV14 and TRBJ1-2; perhaps TRBD1 as D (6 bases). This TCR was recovered from an adult in good health. The sample in question was peripheral blood, obtained on day 0 of AZD1222 vaccination. For the CDR3, the DNA is TGTGCCAGCAGCCAAGAAGGGTTTAGGGGGGGCTACACCTTC. It yields the protein CASSQEGFRGGYTF.